A single T cell receptor (beta chain) is shown here with its context. No antigen is known for it. This sample is drawn from a study of post-analysis software for immune sequencing data. Whole-study findings and limits: Multiple sclerosis patients had significantly lower normalized Chao1 diversity than controls. Among roughly 5 TRBV segments more frequent in patients than controls were TRBV5-6, TRBV5-1 and TRBV20-1.

The V and J ends lost 5 bases and 1 base respectively, with 12 bases between them. The CDR3 contains 14 residues. Germline V gene sequence: CDR1 SGHAT, CDR2 FQNNGV. cDNA libraries for TCR beta contained unique molecular identifiers. TCRdb recomputed calls from the PCR reads with MiXCR, one row per CDR3 protein. The sample lists around 500,000 distinct CDR3 sequences, 30% to 40% seen once, with around 6.1% in the top ten. The chain links TRBV11-2 to TRBJ2-7, with D unresolved. Source material: blood. This receptor was taken from a girl under 18 with multiple sclerosis. The CDR3 loop is CASSQDGLSYEQYF. CDR3 bases: TGTGCCAGCAGCCAAGATGGCTTGTCCTACGAGCAGTACTTC.